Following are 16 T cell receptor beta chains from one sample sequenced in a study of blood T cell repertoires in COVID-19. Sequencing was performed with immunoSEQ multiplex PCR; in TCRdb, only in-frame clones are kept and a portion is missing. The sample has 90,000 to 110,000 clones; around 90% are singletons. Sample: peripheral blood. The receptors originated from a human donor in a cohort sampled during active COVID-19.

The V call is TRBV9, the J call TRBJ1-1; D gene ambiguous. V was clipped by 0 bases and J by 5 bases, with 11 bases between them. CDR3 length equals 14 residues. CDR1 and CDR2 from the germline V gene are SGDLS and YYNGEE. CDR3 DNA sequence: TGTGCCAGCAGCGTAGCCCCGTCGGTGACTGAAGCTTTCTTT. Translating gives CASSVAPSVTEAFF.

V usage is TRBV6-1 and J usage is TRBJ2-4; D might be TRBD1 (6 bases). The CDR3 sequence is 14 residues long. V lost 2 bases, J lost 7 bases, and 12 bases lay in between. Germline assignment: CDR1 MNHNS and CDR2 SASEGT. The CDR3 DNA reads TGTGCCAGCAGTGAACAGGGGTATGGGAACATTCAGTACTTC. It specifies CASSEQGYGNIQYF.

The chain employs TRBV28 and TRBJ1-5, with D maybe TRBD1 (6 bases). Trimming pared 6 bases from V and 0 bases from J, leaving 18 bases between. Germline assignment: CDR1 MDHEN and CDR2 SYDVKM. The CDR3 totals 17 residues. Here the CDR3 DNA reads TGTGCCAGCAGAATCCTACAGGGTCCGGGTAGCAATCAGCCCCAGCATTTT. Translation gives CASRILQGPGSNQPQHF.

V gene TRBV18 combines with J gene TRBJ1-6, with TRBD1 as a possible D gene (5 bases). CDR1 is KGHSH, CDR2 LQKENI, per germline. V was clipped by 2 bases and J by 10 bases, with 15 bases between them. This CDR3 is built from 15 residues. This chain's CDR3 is CASSPEPGGRSPLHF. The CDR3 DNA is TGTGCCAGCTCACCAGAGCCCGGGGGACGCTCACCCCTCCACTTT.

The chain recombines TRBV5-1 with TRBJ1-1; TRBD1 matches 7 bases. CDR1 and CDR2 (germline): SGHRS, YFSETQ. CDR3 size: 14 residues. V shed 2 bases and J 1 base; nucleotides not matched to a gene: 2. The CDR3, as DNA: TGCGCCAGCAGCTTCAGGACAGGGAACACTGAAGCTTTCTTT. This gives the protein CASSFRTGNTEAFF.

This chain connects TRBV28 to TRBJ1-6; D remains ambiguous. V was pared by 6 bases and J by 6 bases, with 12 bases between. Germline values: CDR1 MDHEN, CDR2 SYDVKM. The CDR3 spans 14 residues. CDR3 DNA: TGTGCCAGCAGCCGTACGACACGTAATTCACCCCTCCACTTT. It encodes CASSRTTRNSPLHF.

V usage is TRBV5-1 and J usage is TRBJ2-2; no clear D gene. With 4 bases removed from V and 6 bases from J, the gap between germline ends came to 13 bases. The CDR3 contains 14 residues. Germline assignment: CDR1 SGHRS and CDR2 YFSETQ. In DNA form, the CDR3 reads TGCGCCAGCAGCCCGGATGGTGAGGCCGGGGAGCTGTTTTTT. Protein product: CASSPDGEAGELFF.

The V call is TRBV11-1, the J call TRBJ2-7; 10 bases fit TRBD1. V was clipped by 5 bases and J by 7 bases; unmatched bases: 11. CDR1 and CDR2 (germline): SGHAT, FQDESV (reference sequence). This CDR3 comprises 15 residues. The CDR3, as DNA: TGTGCCAGCAGCCCCCGGGACAGGGGTTCGAGTGAGCAGTACTTC. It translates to CASSPRDRGSSEQYF.

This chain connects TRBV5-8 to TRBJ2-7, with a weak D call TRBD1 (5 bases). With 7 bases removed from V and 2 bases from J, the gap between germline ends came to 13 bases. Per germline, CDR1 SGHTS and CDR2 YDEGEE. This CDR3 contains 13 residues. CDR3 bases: TGTGCCAGCGTGGGGCAGGATACCTACGAGCAGTACTTC. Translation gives CASVGQDTYEQYF. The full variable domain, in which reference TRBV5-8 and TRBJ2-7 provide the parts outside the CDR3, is EAGVTQSPTHLIKTRGQQATLRCSPISGHTSVYWYQQALGLGLQFLLWYDEGEERNRGNFPPRFSGRQFPNYSSELNVNALELEDSALYLCASVGQDTYEQYFGPGTRLTVT.

As DNA, the CDR3 is TGTGCCAGCAGTGAAGGACAAGGGACAGGGTTGGCGGAGACCCAGTACTTC. Protein: CASSEGQGTGLAETQYF. This chain uses TRBV6-1 with TRBJ2-5; 9 nucleotides match TRBD1. The CDR3 contains 17 residues. Germline V gene data show CDR1 as MNHNS and CDR2 as SASEGT. The J segment lost 5 bases and the V segment lost 1 base, leaving 11 bases of the junction unmatched.

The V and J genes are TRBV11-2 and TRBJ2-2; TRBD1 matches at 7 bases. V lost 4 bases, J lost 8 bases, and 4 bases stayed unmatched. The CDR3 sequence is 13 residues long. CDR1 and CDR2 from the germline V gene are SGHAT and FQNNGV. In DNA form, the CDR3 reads TGTGCCAGCAGCTCACAGGGGACGGGGGAGCTGTTTTTT. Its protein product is CASSSQGTGELFF. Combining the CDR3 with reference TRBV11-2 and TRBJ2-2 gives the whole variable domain EAGVAQSPRYKIIEKRQSVAFWCNPISGHATLYWYQQILGQGPKLLIQFQNNGVVDDSQLPKDRFSAERLKGVDSTLKIQPAKLEDSAVYLCASSSQGTGELFFGEGSRLTVL.

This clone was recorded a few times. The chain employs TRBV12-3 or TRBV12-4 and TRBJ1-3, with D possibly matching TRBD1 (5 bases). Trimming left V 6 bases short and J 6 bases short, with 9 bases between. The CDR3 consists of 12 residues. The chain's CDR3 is CASRDSKNTIYF. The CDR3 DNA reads TGTGCCAGCAGAGACAGCAAAAACACCATATATTTT.

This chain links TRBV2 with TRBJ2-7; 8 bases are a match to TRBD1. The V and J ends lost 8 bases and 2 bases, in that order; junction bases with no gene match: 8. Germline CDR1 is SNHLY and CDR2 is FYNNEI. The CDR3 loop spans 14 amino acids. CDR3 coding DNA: TGTGCCAGCCAGGGGCTACAGGGGGCCTACGAGCAGTACTTC. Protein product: CASQGLQGAYEQYF. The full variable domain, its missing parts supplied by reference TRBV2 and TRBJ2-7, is EPEVTQTPSHQVTQMGQEVILRCVPISNHLYFYWYRQILGQKVEFLVSFYNNEISEKSEIFDDQFSVERPDGSNFTLKIRSTKLEDSAMYFCASQGLQGAYEQYFGPGTRLTVT.

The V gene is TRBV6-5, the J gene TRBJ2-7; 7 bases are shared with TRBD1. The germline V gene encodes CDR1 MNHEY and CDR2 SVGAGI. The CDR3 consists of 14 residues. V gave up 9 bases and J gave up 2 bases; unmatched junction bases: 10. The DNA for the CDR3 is TGTGCCAGTCAAGACAGGGATATCACCTACGAGCAGTACTTC. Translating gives CASQDRDITYEQYF.

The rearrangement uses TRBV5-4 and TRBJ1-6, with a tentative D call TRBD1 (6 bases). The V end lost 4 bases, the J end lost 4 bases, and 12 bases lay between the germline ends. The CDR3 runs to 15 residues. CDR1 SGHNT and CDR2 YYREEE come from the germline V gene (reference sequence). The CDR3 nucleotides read TGTGCCAGCAGCCCCTCAACAGGGTATAATTCACCCCTCCACTTT. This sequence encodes CASSPSTGYNSPLHF.

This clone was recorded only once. The CDR3 here is CASSPPPGTGGRTEAFF. The CDR3 nucleotides are TGTGCCAGCAGCCCTCCCCCAGGGACAGGGGGCAGGACTGAAGCTTTCTTT. V gene TRBV6-2 or TRBV6-3 combines with J gene TRBJ1-1; 12 bases fit TRBD1. The CDR3 spans 17 residues. Trimming at V came to 6 bases and at J to 5 bases, leaving 13 bases not matched to a gene. The germline gives CDR1 MNHEY, CDR2 SVGEGT.